This TCR beta chain comes out of a study of cytomegalovirus exposure and HLA in healthy donors. Study findings and constraints: A link between a missense DCLRE1C variant and TCR beta V- and J-gene trimming emerged from a later analysis. There was a cluster of highly shared sequence variants that was likely a sequencing artifact.

In the PCR, 60 Vbeta and 13 Jbeta primers were used. Here immunoSEQ multiplex PCR was the method, and the copy in TCRdb shows in-frame clones only, minus some. The sample has about 110,000 clones, less than 80% seen once; the top ten hold roughly 8%. This clone showed up just a few times. Antigen: not known. Trimming cost V 6 bases and J 4 bases; bases outside gene matches: 9. CDR1 and CDR2 from the germline V gene are SGHVS and FQNEAQ. The CDR3 spans 15 residues. The sequenced material came from PBMCs. The clonotype originates from a woman aged 45 to 65 in good health and CMV-seropositive. The chain uses TRBV7-8 and TRBJ2-3; 8 nucleotides match TRBD2. CDR3 DNA: TGTGCCAGCAGTTCGGGGGGGGGCTTGCCAGATACGCAGTATTTT. It translates to CASSSGGGLPDTQYF.